The 25 T cell receptor beta chains in this list originate from one sample, sequenced in a study of T cells in Graves' hyperthyroidism and ophthalmopathy (dated by TCRdb to between 2018 and 2020). Library creation used multiplex PCR. Instrument on record: Illumina HiSeq 2000. TCR beta CDR3 regions were amplified from RNA transcripts. For the first round of RT-PCR on the TCR CDR3, the HTBI primer set was used together with the Qiagen OneStep RT-PCR kit. TCRdb handled the public reads itself, with Q25 trimming in fastp and clone calling in MiXCR, and kept productive beta chains. Rows with a matching CDR3 protein are joined into one entry that keeps the most common DNA and genes. In all, the sample holds 300,000 to 450,000 distinct CDR3 sequences, and 15% to 18% of those were seen once. The ten largest make up about 30% of the sample. Sequenced material: blood. The source of these receptors is a woman in her late teens or twenties with Graves' hyperthyroidism that later progressed to Graves' ophthalmopathy.

This clonotype was detected a few times. V usage is TRBV14 and J usage is TRBJ2-1; D is ambiguous. The germline gives CDR1 SGHDN, CDR2 FVKESK. Trimming stripped 1 base from V and 9 bases from J, with 4 bases between. The CDR3 contains 11 residues. The CDR3 here is CASSQALEQFF. CDR3 coding DNA: TGTGCCAGCAGCCAAGCCCTTGAGCAGTTCTTC.

The chain is built from TRBV18 and TRBJ1-1; tentatively, D is TRBD1 (5 bases). This CDR3 has 13 amino acids. From germline, CDR1 is KGHSH and CDR2 LQKENI. Trimming cost V 6 bases and J 7 bases, with 15 bases left between them. The CDR3: CASSPSRGFEAFF. The CDR3, as DNA: TGTGCCAGCTCGCCCTCGAGGGGCTTTGAAGCTTTCTTT.

This clonotype was seen many times. This chain joins TRBV11-2 and TRBJ2-2; TRBD2 is a possible D gene (7 bases). Germline CDR1 SGHAT, CDR2 FQNNGV. The CDR3 spans 15 residues. Trimming left V 7 bases short and J 5 bases short, with 17 bases between. Here the CDR3 reads CASTHRGARTGELFF. The CDR3 nucleotides are TGTGCCAGCACCCACCGGGGGGCGCGGACCGGGGAGCTGTTTTTT. The whole variable domain, remainder taken from reference TRBV11-2 and TRBJ2-2, is EAGVAQSPRYKIIEKRQSVAFWCNPISGHATLYWYQQILGQGPKLLIQFQNNGVVDDSQLPKDRFSAERLKGVDSTLKIQPAKLEDSAVYLCASTHRGARTGELFFGEGSRLTVL.

This clonotype was counted at least ten times. The chain recombines TRBV2 with TRBJ2-7, with TRBD1 matching 10 bases. This CDR3 has 14 residues. The V segment lost 3 bases and the J segment 6 bases; nucleotides outside the gene matches: 5. Germline values: CDR1 SNHLY, CDR2 FYNNEI. The CDR3: CASSDWDRGIEQYF. CDR3 sequence (DNA): TGTGCCAGCAGTGACTGGGACAGGGGCATCGAGCAGTACTTC.

CDR3 DNA sequence: TGTGCCAGCAGCGCGGGCAGGGAGGCGAATGAGCAGTTCTTC. Its protein product is CASSAGREANEQFF. The rearrangement uses TRBV9 and TRBJ2-1; maybe TRBD2 (6 bases). The germline V gene encodes CDR1 SGDLS and CDR2 YYNGEE. CDR3 length equals 14 residues. Deletions cut 3 bases from V and 7 bases from J, with 14 bases between.

In this sample, this clonotype turned up many times. The chain joins TRBV28 to TRBJ1-4; tentative D call: TRBD1 (6 bases). CDR3 length: 15 amino acids. Trimming cost V 8 bases and J 6 bases, with 19 bases left between them. The germline V gene has CDR1 MDHEN and CDR2 SYDVKM. CDR3 amino acids: CASRNGGGTDEKLFF. The CDR3 DNA reads TGTGCCAGCCGTAATGGGGGGGGCACGGATGAAAAACTGTTTTTT.

This clonotype was detected a few times. The chain is built from TRBV14 and TRBJ2-1; D is possibly TRBD2 (6 bases). The V gene's germline CDR1 is SGHDN and CDR2 FVKESK. V lost 4 bases to trimming and J lost 2 bases, with 12 bases between them. CDR3 length: 15 residues. The CDR3: CASSLGRWTYNEQFF. CDR3 nucleotides: TGTGCCAGCAGCCTCGGGAGATGGACCTACAATGAGCAGTTCTTC.

This clonotype was seen many times. The chain carries TRBV5-1 and TRBJ2-1; TRBD2 agrees at 12 bases. This CDR3 comprises 15 residues. The junction had 8 bases not matched to a gene; V was cut back by 7 bases and J by 6 bases. CDR1 and CDR2 (germline): SGHRS, YFSETQ. CDR3 bases: TGCGCCAGCGGGTCTAGCGGGAGGGCCAGCAATGAGCAGTTCTTC. It translates to CASGSSGRASNEQFF.

This clonotype was counted at least ten times. The V gene is TRBV5-1, the J gene TRBJ2-1; D unclear. The CDR3 sequence is 15 residues long. V shed 0 bases and J shed 0 bases, with 7 bases lying between them. Looked up from germline, CDR1 is SGHRS and CDR2 is YFSETQ. In DNA form, the CDR3 reads TGCGCCAGCAGCTTGGGGCGGCGCTCCTACAATGAGCAGTTCTTC. Protein: CASSLGRRSYNEQFF. The variable domain in full, completed from reference TRBV5-1 and TRBJ2-1, reads KAGVTQTPRYLIKTRGQQVTLSCSPISGHRSVSWYQQTPGQGLQFLFEYFSETQRNKGNFPGRFSGRQFSNSRSEMNVSTLELGDSALYLCASSLGRRSYNEQFFGPGTRLTVL.

This clonotype was picked up a small number of times. This chain connects TRBV10-1 to TRBJ2-1, with 8 nucleotides matching TRBD2. V lost 7 bases to trimming and J lost 6 bases; unmatched junction nucleotides: 11. This CDR3 is built from 15 residues. Germline CDR1 reads WNHNN; CDR2 reads SYGVQD (reference sequence). The CDR3 region has the DNA TGCGCCAGCATCATAGAGCGGGAGAGTCGCAATGAGCAGTTCTTC. Translated: CASIIERESRNEQFF.

This clonotype was counted at least ten times. This chain links TRBV7-2 with TRBJ2-7; weak D call: TRBD1 (7 bases). The CDR3 is made up of 15 amino acids. The V gene lost 1 base and the J gene lost 3 bases, with 13 bases spanning the gap. The germline V gene has CDR1 SGHTA and CDR2 FQGNSA. The CDR3, as DNA: TGTGCCAGCAGCTTAGACTACAGGGGACTCTACGAGCAGTACTTC. Translated, it gives CASSLDYRGLYEQYF.

The table lists this clonotype with a few counts. CDR3 sequence (DNA): TGTGCCAGCAGCCAGACTAGCGGGAGAAGCTACGAGCAGTACTTC. Translated, it gives CASSQTSGRSYEQYF. V and J are TRBV5-5 and TRBJ2-7; 12 bases are a match to TRBD2. The CDR3 consists of 15 residues. V gave up 4 bases and J gave up 3 bases; unmatched junction bases: 5. Germline-derived CDR1 and CDR2 are SGHKS and YYEKEE (reference sequence).

The chain carries TRBV28 and TRBJ1-1; possibly TRBD1 for D (5 bases). The CDR3 sequence is 12 residues long. Trimming removed 6 bases at V and 6 bases at J, with 11 bases between. Germline lookup yields CDR1 MDHEN and CDR2 SYDVKM. CDR3 in amino acids: CASSRGMAEAFF. Here the CDR3 DNA reads TGTGCCAGCAGCCGGGGGATGGCTGAAGCTTTCTTT.

This clonotype was counted at least ten times. This chain uses TRBV28 with TRBJ2-7; possible D gene TRBD2, 5 bases. V was pared by 4 bases and J by 2 bases, with 18 bases between. Germline assignment: CDR1 MDHEN and CDR2 SYDVKM. The CDR3 spans 16 residues. CDR3 region: CASSSAGMRTPYEQYF. The DNA of the CDR3 is TGTGCCAGCAGTTCCGCCGGGATGCGGACTCCCTACGAGCAGTACTTC.

This clonotype was detected only once. Just one base apart from a much larger clone, this may be a read error. The chain couples TRBV6-2 or TRBV6-3 to TRBJ2-1; a possible D gene is TRBD2 (5 bases). Trimming pared 5 bases from V and 13 bases from J, leaving 18 bases between. From germline, CDR1 is MNHEY and CDR2 SVGEGT. The CDR3 has 13 amino acids. CDR3 sequence: CASSGRDRDSQFF. The CDR3 nucleotides are TGTGCCAGCAGTGGTCGGGATCGAGATTCCCAGTTCTTC.

The chain has TRBV20-1 and TRBJ2-7; TRBD1 matches at 7 bases. CDR1 is DFQATT, CDR2 SNEGSKA, per germline (reference sequence). The CDR3 is 14 residues long. J gave up 6 bases and V 0 bases, and 8 bases lay outside the gene matches. As DNA, the CDR3 is TGCAGTGCTAGAGATGGGGACAGACCGCGCGAGCAGTACTTC. This encodes CSARDGDRPREQYF.

A few counts support this clonotype. The chain is built from TRBV25-1 and TRBJ2-7; 8 positions agree with TRBD1. The V gene's germline CDR1 is MGHDK and CDR2 SYGVNS. The CDR3 is made up of 15 amino acids. V lost 4 bases and J lost 4; bases outside the gene matches: 9. The CDR3 region has the DNA TGTGCCAGCAGTGGCGGGACAGGCTCCTGGTACGAGCAGTACTTC. This encodes CASSGGTGSWYEQYF.

This chain uses TRBV6-1 with TRBJ2-1; D is unresolved. V was pared by 1 base and J by 0 bases, with 10 bases between. Looked up from germline, CDR1 is MNHNS and CDR2 is SASEGT. The CDR3 totals 16 residues. CDR3 bases: TGTGCCAGCAGTGAAGTGGCAGAAAGCTCCTACAATGAGCAGTTCTTC. This sequence encodes CASSEVAESSYNEQFF.

This clonotype was observed a handful of times. The rearrangement joins TRBV29-1 to TRBJ2-4; 11 bases are a match to TRBD2. Germline V gene data show CDR1 as SQVTM and CDR2 as ANQGSEA. The V and J ends lost 7 bases and 1 base, in that order; junction bases with no gene match: 6. The CDR3 consists of 15 residues. The chain's CDR3 is CSGKTSGIAKNIQYF. DNA for the CDR3: TGCAGCGGAAAGACTAGCGGGATCGCCAAAAACATTCAGTACTTC.

There are many counts of this clonotype. The chain joins TRBV28 to TRBJ1-5; maybe TRBD1 (5 bases). The CDR3 extends over 14 amino acids. The V end was cut by 5 bases, the J end by 5 bases, with 13 bases between. From germline, CDR1 is MDHEN and CDR2 SYDVKM. The CDR3 sequence is CASSRDSYDQPQHF. The CDR3 bases are TGTGCCAGCAGTCGAGACAGCTATGATCAGCCCCAGCATTTT.

As to this clonotype: A much larger clone is a single base away; this may be a read error. This chain links TRBV30 with TRBJ2-5; D remains unclear. Trimming left V 0 bases short and J 10 bases short, with 12 bases between. This CDR3 contains 12 residues. The germline CDR1 and CDR2 sequences are GTSNPN and SVGIG (reference sequence). CDR3 protein: CAWSVPPMGQYF. For the CDR3, the DNA is TGTGCCTGGAGTGTACCTCCCATGGGCCAGTACTTC.

This clonotype was seen ten or more times. The CDR3 reads CASSVGLAPSTDTQYF. The CDR3 DNA reads TGTGCCAGCAGCGTTGGACTAGCACCTAGCACAGATACGCAGTATTTT. The chain couples TRBV28 to TRBJ2-3; the match to TRBD2 covers 8 bases. This CDR3 has 16 residues. The V and J ends lost 6 bases and 0 bases, in that order; junction bases with no gene match: 8. Per germline, CDR1 MDHEN and CDR2 SYDVKM.

The chain combines TRBV7-2 with TRBJ2-7, with 8 nucleotides matching TRBD1. The CDR3 extends over 13 amino acids. V lost 5 bases and J lost 6; bases outside the gene matches: 6. The V gene's germline CDR1 is SGHTA and CDR2 FQGNSA. CDR3 in DNA: TGTGCCAGCAGCCGTAGGGGGACAGGCGAGCAGTACTTC. Protein: CASSRRGTGEQYF.

This clonotype was observed many times. This chain uses TRBV2 with TRBJ2-7; no clear D. This CDR3 comprises 13 residues. Per the germline V gene, CDR1 is SNHLY and CDR2 is FYNNEI. Trimming took 2 bases from V and 2 from J, leaving 7 bases between them. CDR3 loop: CASSELQTYEQYF. DNA for the CDR3: TGTGCCAGCAGTGAATTGCAGACCTACGAGCAGTACTTC.

This clonotype was observed a handful of times. The chain employs TRBV12-3 or TRBV12-4 and TRBJ2-1, with D unresolved. The V and J ends lost 7 bases and 4 bases respectively, with 14 bases between them. The CDR3 is made up of 14 amino acids. The CDR3 loop reads CASTHPMRYNEQFF. CDR3 nucleotide sequence: TGTGCCAGCACCCATCCGATGCGTTACAATGAGCAGTTCTTC.